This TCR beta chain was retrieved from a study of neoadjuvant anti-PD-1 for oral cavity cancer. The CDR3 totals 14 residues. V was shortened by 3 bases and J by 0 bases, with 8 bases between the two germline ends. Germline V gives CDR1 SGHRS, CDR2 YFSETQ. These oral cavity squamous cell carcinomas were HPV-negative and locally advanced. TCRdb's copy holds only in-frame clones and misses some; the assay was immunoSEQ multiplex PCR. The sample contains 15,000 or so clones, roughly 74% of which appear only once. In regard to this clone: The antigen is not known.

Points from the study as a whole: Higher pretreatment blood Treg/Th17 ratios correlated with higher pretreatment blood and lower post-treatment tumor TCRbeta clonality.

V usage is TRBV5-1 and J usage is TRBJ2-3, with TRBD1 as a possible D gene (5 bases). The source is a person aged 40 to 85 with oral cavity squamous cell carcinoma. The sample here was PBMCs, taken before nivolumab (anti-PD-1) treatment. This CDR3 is CASSSRQSTDTQYF. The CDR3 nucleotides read TGCGCCAGCAGCTCAAGACAGAGCACAGATACGCAGTATTTT.